Listed below are T cell receptor beta chains from one sample, sequenced in a study of control samples from healthy donors and cancer patients. Sequencing was performed with immunoSEQ multiplex PCR; in TCRdb, only in-frame clones are kept and a portion is missing. Here the sample spans around 30,000 clones, approximately 93% being singletons. The sample comprised PBMCs. The source is a man in his forties or fifties with colorectal cancer. CDR3s include the opening cysteine and the closing phenylalanine or tryptophan. A D gene is named only where the DNA matches it firmly. Only some rows state a clone size, as once, few, many or a class for expanded clones.

cdr3_aa: CASSLGTSGSNEQFF
cdr3_nt: TGCGCCAGCAGCCTCGGGACTAGCGGGAGCAATGAGCAGTTCTTC
d_call: TRBD2
clone_size: few
j_call: TRBJ2-1
v_call: TRBV5-1

cdr3_aa: CASSKQTGGGEKLFF
cdr3_nt: TGCGCCAGCAGCAAGCAGACAGGGGGCGGTGAAAAACTGTTTTTT
d_call: TRBD1
clone_size: NA
j_call: TRBJ1-4
v_call: TRBV5-1

cdr3_aa: CASSPLNGPSYEQYF
cdr3_nt: TGTGCCAGCAGCCCACTCAACGGTCCTTCCTACGAGCAGTACTTC
d_call: NA
clone_size: NA
j_call: TRBJ2-7
v_call: TRBV6-5

cdr3_aa: CAWSHVGAGAREQYF
cdr3_nt: TGTGCCTGGTCTCACGTGGGGGCCGGGGCGAGGGAGCAGTACTTC
d_call: NA
clone_size: NA
j_call: TRBJ2-7
v_call: TRBV30

cdr3_aa: CASSQTRAQGEQYF
cdr3_nt: TGTGCCAGCAGCCAAACAAGGGCCCAGGGAGAGCAGTACTTC
d_call: NA
clone_size: NA
j_call: TRBJ2-7
v_call: TRBV3-1/TRBV3-2

cdr3_aa: CASSFQSGGDNEQFF
cdr3_nt: TGTGCCAGCAGCTTCCAGTCGGGGGGAGACAATGAGCAGTTCTTC
d_call: TRBD2
clone_size: NA
j_call: TRBJ2-1
v_call: TRBV7-6

cdr3_aa: CASSPLDSRGVRGYTF
cdr3_nt: TGCGCCAGCAGCCCACTCGACAGTCGGGGGGTCAGGGGCTACACCTTC
d_call: NA
clone_size: NA
j_call: TRBJ1-2
v_call: TRBV5-1

cdr3_aa: CASSPGISYNEQFF
cdr3_nt: TGTGCCAGCTCACCGGGCATCTCCTACAATGAGCAGTTCTTC
d_call: NA
clone_size: NA
j_call: TRBJ2-1
v_call: TRBV18

cdr3_aa: CASSIGGVVNTIYF
cdr3_nt: TGTGCCAGCAGCATAGGGGGAGTTGTAAACACCATATATTTT
d_call: NA
clone_size: NA
j_call: TRBJ1-3
v_call: TRBV7-8

cdr3_aa: CASSRTGASYEQYF
cdr3_nt: TGTGCCAGCTCACGTACAGGGGCCTCCTACGAGCAGTACTTC
d_call: TRBD1
clone_size: once
j_call: TRBJ2-7
v_call: TRBV18

cdr3_aa: CASSQYDINYGYTF
cdr3_nt: TGTGCCAGCAGCCAATATGACATAAACTATGGCTACACCTTC
d_call: NA
clone_size: NA
j_call: TRBJ1-2
v_call: TRBV3-1/TRBV3-2

cdr3_aa: CASSSSSGYTDTQYF
cdr3_nt: TGCGCCAGCAGCAGCTCCTCAGGGTACACAGATACGCAGTATTTT
d_call: NA
clone_size: NA
j_call: TRBJ2-3
v_call: TRBV5-1

cdr3_aa: CASLPSERGRATEAFF
cdr3_nt: TGTGCCAGCCTTCCATCGGAGAGGGGGCGCGCAACTGAAGCTTTCTTT
d_call: TRBD1
clone_size: NA
j_call: TRBJ1-1
v_call: TRBV11-2

cdr3_aa: CASSLTLGTEAFF
cdr3_nt: TGTGCCAGCAGCCTCACTTTAGGCACTGAAGCTTTCTTT
d_call: NA
clone_size: NA
j_call: TRBJ1-1
v_call: TRBV3-1/TRBV3-2

cdr3_aa: CASGLSPWDRGTEYTQYF
cdr3_nt: TGTGCTAGTGGTTTGTCACCGTGGGACAGGGGAACAGAATATACGCAGTATTTT
d_call: TRBD1
clone_size: NA
j_call: TRBJ2-3
v_call: TRBV12-5

cdr3_aa: CASSLDRGNYGYTF
cdr3_nt: TGTGCCAGCAGCTTAGACAGGGGTAACTATGGCTACACCTTC
d_call: TRBD1
clone_size: NA
j_call: TRBJ1-2
v_call: TRBV7-2

cdr3_aa: CASSPWGSGQPQHF
cdr3_nt: TGTGCCAGCTCACCGTGGGGAAGTGGGCAGCCCCAGCATTTT
d_call: NA
clone_size: NA
j_call: TRBJ1-5
v_call: TRBV18

cdr3_aa: CARRDRRTDTQYF
cdr3_nt: TGTGCCAGGAGGGACAGAAGGACAGATACGCAGTATTTT
d_call: TRBD1
clone_size: NA
j_call: TRBJ2-3
v_call: TRBV27

cdr3_aa: CASSLNGGPGETQYF
cdr3_nt: TGCGCCAGCAGCTTGAACGGGGGGCCGGGGGAGACCCAGTACTTC
d_call: NA
clone_size: few
j_call: TRBJ2-5
v_call: TRBV5-1

cdr3_aa: CASRGTAVAEAFF
cdr3_nt: TGTGCCAGTCGGGGGACGGCGGTTGCTGAAGCTTTCTTT
d_call: NA
clone_size: NA
j_call: TRBJ1-1
v_call: TRBV6-5

cdr3_aa: CASGTGGSYEQYF
cdr3_nt: TGCGCCAGCGGGACAGGGGGTTCCTACGAGCAGTACTTC
d_call: TRBD1
clone_size: NA
j_call: TRBJ2-7
v_call: TRBV4-1

cdr3_aa: CASSLGGVIGELFF
cdr3_nt: TGTGCCAGCAGCTTAGGGGGAGTCATCGGGGAGCTGTTTTTT
d_call: NA
clone_size: NA
j_call: TRBJ2-2
v_call: TRBV7-8

cdr3_aa: CASSLTNTGELFF
cdr3_nt: TGTGCCAGCAGTTTAACGAACACCGGGGAGCTGTTTTTT
d_call: NA
clone_size: NA
j_call: TRBJ2-2
v_call: TRBV12-3/TRBV12-4